This entry lists 13 T cell receptor beta chains sequenced from one sample in a study of blood T cell repertoires in COVID-19. TCRdb's copy holds only in-frame clones and misses some; the assay was immunoSEQ multiplex PCR. Of about 200,000 clones detected, roughly 80% appear once; the ten largest clones hold less than 7%. Source material: peripheral blood. The receptors originated from an older woman with acute or convalescent COVID-19.

This chain uses TRBV5-1 with TRBJ1-3, with D possibly being TRBD1 (5 bases). V lost 7 bases, J lost 0 bases, and 8 bases lay in between. Germline V gene data show CDR1 as SGHRS and CDR2 as YFSETQ. This CDR3 has 13 amino acids. The CDR3 nucleotides read TGCGCCAGCGGTCAGGGCTCTGGAAACACCATATATTTT. The encoded protein is CASGQGSGNTIYF.

The chain employs TRBV7-3 and TRBJ1-1, with 8 bases aligning to TRBD1. Trimming took 4 bases from V and 3 from J; bases not matched to a gene: 7. This CDR3 is 15 amino acids long. Germline-derived CDR1 and CDR2 are SGHTA and FQGTGA. As DNA, the CDR3 is TGTGCCAGCAGCTCGCAGGGGGCGGGCGACACTGAAGCTTTCTTT. Translation: CASSSQGAGDTEAFF.

This clone was counted a few times. The rearrangement joins TRBV19 to TRBJ2-2, with 7 bases lining up with TRBD1. Trimming cost V 4 bases and J 1 base; bases outside gene matches: 3. The germline gives CDR1 LNHDA, CDR2 SQIVND (reference sequence). CDR3 length: 15 amino acids. The CDR3 loop reads CASSSTGVNTGELFF. The DNA for the CDR3 is TGTGCCAGTAGTAGTACAGGGGTGAACACCGGGGAGCTGTTTTTT.

V gene TRBV2 combines with J gene TRBJ2-3; 9 positions match TRBD1. The CDR3 extends over 16 amino acids. CDR1 and CDR2 from the germline V gene are SNHLY and FYNNEI. V gave up 4 bases and J gave up 2 bases; unmatched junction bases: 7. This CDR3 is CASSASGTGFTDTQYF. The DNA of the CDR3 is TGTGCCAGCAGTGCCTCAGGGACAGGGTTCACAGATACGCAGTATTTT.

The rearrangement uses TRBV25-1 and TRBJ2-3, with 14 nucleotides matching TRBD2. Germline assignment: CDR1 MGHDK and CDR2 SYGVNS. V trimming: 4 bases; J trimming: 4 bases; junction bases outside the gene matches: 10. This CDR3 contains 18 residues. The CDR3 DNA is TGTGCCAGCAGTGGGAGGTTAGGGACTAGCGGGAGTCCAGATACGCAGTATTTT. This sequence encodes CASSGRLGTSGSPDTQYF.

The chain recombines TRBV11-1 with TRBJ1-2; D remains unclear. From germline, CDR1 is SGHAT and CDR2 FQDESV (reference sequence). With 5 bases removed from V and 8 bases from J, the gap between germline ends came to 18 bases. The CDR3 is 14 residues long. CDR3: CASSRYGDGVGYTF. DNA for the CDR3: TGTGCCAGCAGCCGCTATGGAGACGGAGTCGGCTACACCTTC.

CDR3 amino acids: CATSDLGRVEGYTF. Written as DNA, the CDR3 is TGTGCCACCAGTGATTTGGGCCGGGTGGAGGGCTACACCTTC. V is TRBV24-1 and J is TRBJ1-2; D remains unclear. The CDR3 is 14 amino acids. The V end lost 0 bases, the J end lost 8 bases, and 12 bases lay between the germline ends. Germline V gene lookup returns CDR1 KGHDR and CDR2 SFDVKD.

About this clone: This clone may be a read error of a much larger clone one base away. The CDR3 region is CASSPTGLGETQYF. CDR3 coding DNA: TGTGCCAGCTCACCGACAGGGTTGGGAGAGACCCAGTACTTC. The chain carries TRBV18 and TRBJ2-5; 7 nucleotides align to TRBD1. CDR3 size: 14 residues. The ends lost 3 bases at V and 4 bases at J; junction bases unmatched: 5. Germline V lookup: CDR1 KGHSH, CDR2 LQKENI.

With regard to this clone: Other DNA sequences within the sample encode an identical CDR3. V is TRBV28 and J is TRBJ2-7, with 8 positions matching TRBD2. J gave up 2 bases and V 5 bases, and 2 bases lay outside the gene matches. The CDR3 length is 13 residues. In germline, CDR1 is MDHEN, CDR2 SYDVKM. The CDR3 nucleotides are TGTGCCAGCAGTCCGGGGGGGGCCTACGAGCAGTACTTC. Translation gives CASSPGGAYEQYF.

CDR3 DNA: TGTGCCAGCAGTGAACTGGGTCCGACATACAATGAGCAGTTCTTC. Encoded protein: CASSELGPTYNEQFF. V is TRBV2 and J is TRBJ2-1; D is unresolved. V was shortened by 2 bases and J by 4 bases, with 12 bases between the two germline ends. The CDR3 sequence is 15 residues long. Germline V gives CDR1 SNHLY, CDR2 FYNNEI.

The rearrangement links TRBV6-5 to TRBJ2-7, with 8 bases identical to TRBD1. This CDR3 contains 13 residues. J lost 5 bases, V lost 11 bases, and 11 bases had no gene match. Germline V lookup: CDR1 MNHEY, CDR2 SVGAGI. The CDR3 DNA is TGTGCCGCTGCCGAGACGGGACAGGACGAGCAGTACTTC. This sequence encodes CAAAETGQDEQYF.

This chain connects TRBV15 to TRBJ1-3; D is possibly TRBD1 (5 bases). V lost 1 base and J 1 base, leaving 11 bases between the germline ends. The CDR3 sequence is 16 residues long. Germline assignment: CDR1 LNHNV and CDR2 YYDKDF (reference sequence). CDR3 in DNA: TGTGCCACCAGCAGAGCACCAGGGCCTTCTGGAAACACCATATATTTT. Amino acid sequence: CATSRAPGPSGNTIYF.

The gene calls are TRBV15 and TRBJ2-1; 12 bases match TRBD2. The CDR3 consists of 15 residues. Unmatched junction bases numbered 3, after V lost 3 bases and J lost 6 bases. In germline, CDR1 is LNHNV, CDR2 YYDKDF (reference sequence). CDR3 nucleotide sequence: TGTGCCACCAGCAGGGGACTAGCGGGCTTCAATGAGCAGTTCTTC. Amino acids: CATSRGLAGFNEQFF.